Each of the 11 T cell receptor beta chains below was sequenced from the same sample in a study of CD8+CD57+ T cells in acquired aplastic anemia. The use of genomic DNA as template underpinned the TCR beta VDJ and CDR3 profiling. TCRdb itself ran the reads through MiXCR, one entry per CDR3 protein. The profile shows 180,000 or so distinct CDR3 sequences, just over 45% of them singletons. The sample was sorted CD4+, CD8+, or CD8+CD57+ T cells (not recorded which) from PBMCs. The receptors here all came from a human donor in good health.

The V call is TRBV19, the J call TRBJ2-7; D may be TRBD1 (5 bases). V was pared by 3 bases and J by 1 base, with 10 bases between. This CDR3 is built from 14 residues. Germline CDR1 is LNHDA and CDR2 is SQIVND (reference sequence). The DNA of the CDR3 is TGTGCCAGTAGTATTTACCAGGGTTCCTACGAGCAGTACTTC. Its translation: CASSIYQGSYEQYF.

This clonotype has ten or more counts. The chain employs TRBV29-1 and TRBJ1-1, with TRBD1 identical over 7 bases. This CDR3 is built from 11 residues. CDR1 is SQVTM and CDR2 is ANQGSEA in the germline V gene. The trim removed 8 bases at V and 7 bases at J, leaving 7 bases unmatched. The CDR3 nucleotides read TGCAGCACCAGCCGGGACAGTGAAGCTTTCTTT. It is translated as CSTSRDSEAFF. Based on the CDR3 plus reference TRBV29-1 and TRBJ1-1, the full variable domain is SAVISQKPSRDICQRGTSLTIQCQVDSQVTMMFWYRQQPGQSLTLIATANQGSEATYESGFVIDKFPISRPNLTFSTLTVSNMSPEDSSIYLCSTSRDSEAFFGQGTRLTVV.

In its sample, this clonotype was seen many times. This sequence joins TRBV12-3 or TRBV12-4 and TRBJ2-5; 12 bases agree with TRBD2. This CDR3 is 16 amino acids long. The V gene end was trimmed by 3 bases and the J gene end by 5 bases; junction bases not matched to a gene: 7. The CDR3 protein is CASSLTSGSRGETQYF. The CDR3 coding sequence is TGTGCCAGCAGTTTGACTAGCGGGAGCAGAGGGGAGACCCAGTACTTC.

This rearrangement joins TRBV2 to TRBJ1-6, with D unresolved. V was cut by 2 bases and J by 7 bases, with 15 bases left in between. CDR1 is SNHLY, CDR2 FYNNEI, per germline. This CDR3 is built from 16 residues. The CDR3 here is CASSEKGAGQNSPLHF. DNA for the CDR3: TGTGCCAGCAGTGAAAAGGGAGCGGGCCAAAATTCACCCCTCCACTTT. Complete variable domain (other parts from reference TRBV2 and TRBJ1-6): EPEVTQTPSHQVTQMGQEVILRCVPISNHLYFYWYRQILGQKVEFLVSFYNNEISEKSEIFDDQFSVERPDGSNFTLKIRSTKLEDSAMYFCASSEKGAGQNSPLHFGNGTRLTVT.

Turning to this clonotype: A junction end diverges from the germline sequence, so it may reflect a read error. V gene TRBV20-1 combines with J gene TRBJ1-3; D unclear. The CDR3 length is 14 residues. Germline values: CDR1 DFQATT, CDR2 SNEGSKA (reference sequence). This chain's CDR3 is CSALDQDSGNAIYF. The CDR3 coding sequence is TGCAGTGCTTTGGACCAGGACTCTGGAAACGCCATATACTTT.

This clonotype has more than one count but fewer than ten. The CDR3 loop reads CASSPGTSGSAQYF. In DNA form, the CDR3 reads TGTGCCAGCAGCCCAGGGACTAGCGGGAGCGCCCAGTACTTC. The J gene is TRBJ2-5, the V gene TRBV7-9, with TRBD2 identical over 14 bases. CDR3 size: 14 residues. The germline V gene has CDR1 SEHNR and CDR2 FQNEAQ (reference sequence). J was trimmed by 9 bases and V by 5 bases; bases with no gene match: 5.

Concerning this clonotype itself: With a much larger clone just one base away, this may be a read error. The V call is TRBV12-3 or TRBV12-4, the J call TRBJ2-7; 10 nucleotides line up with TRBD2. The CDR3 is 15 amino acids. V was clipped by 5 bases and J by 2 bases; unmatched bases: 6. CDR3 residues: CASSPSSGSAYEQYF. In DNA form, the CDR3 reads TGTGCCAGCAGTCCGTCTAGCGGGAGCGCCTACGAGCAGTACTTC.

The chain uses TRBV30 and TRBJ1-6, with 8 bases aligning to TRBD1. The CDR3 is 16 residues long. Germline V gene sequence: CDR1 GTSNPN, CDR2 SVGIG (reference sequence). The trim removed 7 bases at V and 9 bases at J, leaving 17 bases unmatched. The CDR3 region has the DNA TGTGCCTACGGACCCCCGGCGGGACAGGCCCGTTCACCCCTCCACTTT. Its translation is CAYGPPAGQARSPLHF.

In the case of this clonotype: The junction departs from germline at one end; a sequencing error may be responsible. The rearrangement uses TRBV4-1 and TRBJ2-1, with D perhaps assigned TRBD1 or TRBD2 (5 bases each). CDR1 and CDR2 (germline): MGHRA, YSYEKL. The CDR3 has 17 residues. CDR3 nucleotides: TGCGCCAGCAGCCAAGTATTGGGGGAAGGTCGCTACAATGAGCAGTCCTTC. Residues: CASSQVLGEGRYNEQSF.

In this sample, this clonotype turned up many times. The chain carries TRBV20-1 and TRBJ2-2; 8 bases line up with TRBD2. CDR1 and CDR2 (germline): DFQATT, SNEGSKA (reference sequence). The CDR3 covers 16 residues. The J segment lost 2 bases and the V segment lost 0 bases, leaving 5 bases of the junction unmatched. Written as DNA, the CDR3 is TGCAGTGCTAGAGATTACACTAGCGGAAACACCGGGGAGCTGTTTTTT. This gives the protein CSARDYTSGNTGELFF.

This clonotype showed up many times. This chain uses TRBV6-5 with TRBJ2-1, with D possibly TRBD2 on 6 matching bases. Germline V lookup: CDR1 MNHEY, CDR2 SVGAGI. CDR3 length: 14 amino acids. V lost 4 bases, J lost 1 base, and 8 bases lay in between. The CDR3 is CASSSSGSYNEQFF. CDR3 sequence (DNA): TGTGCCAGCAGTTCAAGCGGGTCCTACAATGAGCAGTTCTTC.